This T cell receptor (beta chain) is from a study of shared clonotypes between healthy human individuals. Sequencing was performed with immunoSEQ multiplex PCR; in TCRdb, only in-frame clones are kept and a portion is missing. The profile shows 950,000 to 1,100,000 clones, approximately 70% of them singletons. The CDR3 has 14 residues. With 0 bases clipped from V and 6 bases from J, the junction kept 4 bases outside the gene matches. Germline CDR1 MNHNY, CDR2 SVGAGI (reference sequence). The sample comprised memory CD4+ T cells sorted from blood. Indicated subset: CD45RA-negative fraction. The V call is TRBV6-6, the J call TRBJ2-7, with 8 nucleotides matching TRBD1. This TCR derives from a man between 18 and 35 years old in good health. The CDR3 is CASSYSTGDREQYF. The CDR3 DNA reads TGTGCCAGCAGTTACTCGACAGGGGATCGCGAGCAGTACTTC.